The entry below describes one T cell receptor beta chain. These data originate in a study of blood T cells in healthy people across ages. For the second PCR, which ran for about 6 to 11 cycles, a sample-barcoded 5' primer and a J-beta primer mix were used. TCRdb recomputed calls from the 5' RACE reads with MiXCR, one row per CDR3 protein. Among some 370,000 distinct CDR3 sequences listed, over 45% were seen once. The germline V and J ends were trimmed by 6 bases and 3 bases, with 12 bases remaining between them. Germline assignment: CDR1 SGHAT and CDR2 FQDESV (reference sequence). The CDR3 spans 13 residues.

This receptor was obtained from a man aged 60 to 75 in good health. V gene TRBV11-1 combines with J gene TRBJ2-7; D call uncertain. The sequencing input was blood. DNA of the CDR3: TGTGCCAGCAGGAAGGACGGGCACTACGAGCAGTACTTC. Translating gives CASRKDGHYEQYF.